Listed below are T cell receptor beta chains from one sample, sequenced in a study of blood T cell repertoires in COVID-19. Clones were sequenced by immunoSEQ multiplex PCR, and TCRdb holds only the in-frame ones, with some missing. This sample has about 200,000 clones, with about 86% found just once. The sequenced sample was PBMCs or T cells enriched from blood (not recorded which). The source of these receptors is a man between 35 and 55 years old who had recovered from COVID-19. CDR3s include the opening cysteine and the closing phenylalanine or tryptophan. A D gene is named only where the DNA matches it firmly. Expanded clones get a size class; other rows say once, few or many, or leave the size out.

size,V,J,D,CDR3,DNA
-,TRBV7-9,TRBJ1-3,-,CASRRGASGNTIYF,TGTGCCAGCCGACGGGGGGCGTCTGGAAACACCATATATTTT
once,TRBV5-1,TRBJ1-3,-,CASSLAGAISGNTIYF,TGCGCCAGCAGCTTGGCAGGGGCCATCTCTGGAAACACCATATATTTT
-,TRBV5-1,TRBJ1-1,-,CASSPGGLDTEAFF,TGCGCCAGCAGCCCCGGCGGGTTGGACACTGAAGCTTTCTTT
-,TRBV5-4,TRBJ1-6,-,CASSSLGTGDSPLHF,TGTGCCAGCAGTTCATTGGGGACGGGAGATTCACCCCTCCACTTT
-,TRBV5-1,TRBJ2-5,-,CASSLGSSRETQYF,TGCGCCAGCAGCTTGGGTTCGAGTCGAGAGACCCAGTACTTC
-,TRBV28,TRBJ1-3,-,CASRGGWGVMKGNTIYF,TGTGCCAGCAGGGGGGGATGGGGCGTGATGAAAGGAAACACCATATATTTT
-,TRBV7-2,TRBJ1-1,-,CASSLMGGNTEAFF,TGTGCCAGCAGCTTAATGGGAGGGAACACTGAAGCTTTCTTT
once,TRBV6-5,TRBJ1-6,TRBD1,CASLRGQFNSPLHF,TGTGCCAGCCTAAGGGGGCAGTTCAATTCACCCCTCCACTTT
-,TRBV5-6,TRBJ1-2,TRBD1,CASSPPTGDGYTF,TGTGCCAGCAGCCCACCGACAGGGGATGGCTACACCTTC
-,TRBV5-4,TRBJ1-1,-,CASSPQGRTEAFF,TGTGCCAGCAGCCCCCAGGGGCGGACTGAAGCTTTCTTT
-,TRBV4-3,TRBJ2-5,TRBD2,CASSQGLAGGPGETQYF,TGCGCCAGCAGCCAAGGGTTAGCGGGGGGTCCGGGAGAGACCCAGTACTTC
-,TRBV12-1,TRBJ1-1,-,CASSFGAEGARGADAEAFF,TGTGCCAGCAGCTTCGGTGCAGAGGGGGCACGAGGAGCGGACGCTGAAGCTTTCTTT
-,TRBV7-9,TRBJ2-1,-,CASSLGQGYNEQFF,TGTGCCAGCAGCTTAGGCCAGGGTTACAATGAGCAGTTCTTC
-,TRBV7-6,TRBJ2-3,TRBD2,CASSGRGLAGGIDTQYF,TGTGCCAGCAGCGGACGGGGACTAGCGGGGGGAATAGATACGCAGTATTTT
once,TRBV11-2,TRBJ2-1,TRBD2,CASSSRGLAGGRNNEQFF,TGTGCCAGCAGCTCGCGGGGACTAGCGGGGGGCCGGAACAATGAGCAGTTCTTC
-,TRBV2,TRBJ1-1,-,CASSTQVNTEAFF,TGTGCCAGCAGTACACAGGTGAACACTGAAGCTTTCTTT
few,TRBV30,TRBJ1-2,TRBD1,CAWSVQGLRYGYTF,TGTGCCTGGAGTGTACAGGGGCTCCGCTATGGCTACACCTTC
-,TRBV4-1,TRBJ1-1,TRBD1,CASSQEQQGYTEAFF,TGCGCCAGCAGCCAAGAGCAACAGGGGTACACTGAAGCTTTCTTT
-,TRBV4-3,TRBJ2-1,TRBD2,CASSQDLSGGVYNEQFF,TGCGCCAGCAGCCAAGATTTGAGCGGGGGAGTTTACAATGAGCAGTTCTTC
-,TRBV5-1,TRBJ2-7,-,CASSRQASTYEQYF,TGCGCCAGCAGCCGACAGGCGTCGACCTACGAGCAGTACTTC
-,TRBV6-5,TRBJ1-6,TRBD1,CASSYGTGSPLHF,TGTGCCAGCAGCTACGGGACAGGGTCACCCCTCCACTTT
-,TRBV6-5,TRBJ1-2,TRBD1,CASSSTGIYGYTF,TGTGCCAGCAGCTCGACAGGGATCTATGGCTACACCTTC
-,TRBV9,TRBJ1-2,TRBD1,CASSVGQGVGGYTF,TGTGCCAGCAGCGTAGGACAGGGGGTGGGCGGCTACACCTTC
-,TRBV4-1,TRBJ2-2,TRBD2,CASSHSGGASTGELFF,TGCGCCAGCAGCCATAGCGGGGGGGCAAGCACCGGGGAGCTGTTTTTT
-,TRBV3-1/TRBV3-2,TRBJ2-3,-,CASSPLWSASTDTQYF,TGTGCCAGCAGCCCACTCTGGAGCGCTAGCACAGATACGCAGTATTTT
-,TRBV6-2/TRBV6-3,TRBJ1-5,-,CASSYGQFGQPQHF,TGTGCCAGCAGTTACGGGCAATTTGGTCAGCCCCAGCATTTT
-,TRBV5-4,TRBJ1-2,TRBD1,CASSLGGQGYDYGYTF,TGTGCCAGCAGCTTGGGGGGACAGGGGTACGACTATGGCTACACCTTC
-,TRBV18,TRBJ2-7,TRBD1,CASSPLGQGEEQYF,TGTGCCAGCTCACCACTGGGACAGGGTGAAGAGCAGTACTTC
-,TRBV5-6,TRBJ2-2,TRBD1,CASSSSSHDRGKAGELFF,TGTGCCAGCAGCTCCTCCTCCCACGACAGGGGGAAGGCCGGGGAGCTGTTTTTT
many,TRBV27,TRBJ1-5,TRBD1,CASRLGTASNQPQHF,TGTGCCAGCAGACTAGGGACAGCGAGCAATCAGCCCCAGCATTTT
-,TRBV12-5,TRBJ1-3,TRBD1,CASGLVSGQGGNTIYF,TGTGCTAGTGGTTTGGTCTCTGGACAGGGCGGAAACACCATATATTTT
-,TRBV4-1,TRBJ1-4,TRBD1,CASSQELPGQGANEKLFF,TGCGCCAGCAGCCAAGAACTCCCAGGACAGGGGGCTAATGAAAAACTGTTTTTT
-,TRBV9,TRBJ1-2,TRBD1,CASSVGTGGFYGYTF,TGTGCCAGCAGCGTGGGGACAGGGGGCTTCTATGGCTACACCTTC
-,TRBV6-1,TRBJ1-1,-,CASSEGAGRGRRGTEAFF,TGTGCCAGCAGTGAAGGGGCGGGTAGGGGCAGGCGGGGAACTGAAGCTTTCTTT
-,TRBV24-1,TRBJ1-1,-,CATSDAVNTEAFF,TGTGCCACCAGTGATGCAGTGAACACTGAAGCTTTCTTT
-,TRBV13,TRBJ2-5,TRBD1,CASSSKPGQIQETQYF,TGTGCCAGCAGCTCCAAACCGGGACAGATCCAAGAGACCCAGTACTTC
-,TRBV15,TRBJ1-6,-,CATSSPQGWNSPLHF,TGTGCCACCAGCAGCCCACAGGGTTGGAATTCACCCCTCCACTTT
-,TRBV6-5,TRBJ1-1,-,CASSPQMNTEAFF,TGTGCCAGCAGTCCCCAAATGAACACTGAAGCTTTCTTT
-,TRBV7-9,TRBJ1-2,TRBD1,CASSLAPRDRDYGYTF,TGTGCCAGCAGCTTAGCCCCCAGGGACAGGGACTATGGCTACACCTTC
-,TRBV9,TRBJ1-3,-,CASSLRDTSGNTIYF,TGTGCCAGCAGCCTCCGGGACACCTCTGGAAACACCATATATTTT
-,TRBV4-1,TRBJ1-2,-,CASSQEAGYYGYTF,TGCGCCAGCAGCCAAGAAGCGGGGTACTATGGCTACACCTTC
-,TRBV5-1,TRBJ1-3,-,CASSFGRGSGNTIYF,TGCGCCAGCAGCTTCGGCAGGGGCTCTGGAAACACCATATATTTT